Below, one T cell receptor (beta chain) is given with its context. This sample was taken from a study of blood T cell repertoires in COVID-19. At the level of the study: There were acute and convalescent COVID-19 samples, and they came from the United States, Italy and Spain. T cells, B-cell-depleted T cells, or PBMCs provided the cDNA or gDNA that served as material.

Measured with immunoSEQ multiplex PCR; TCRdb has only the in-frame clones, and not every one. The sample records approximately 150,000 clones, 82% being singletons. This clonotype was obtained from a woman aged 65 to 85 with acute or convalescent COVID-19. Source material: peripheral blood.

DNA of the CDR3: TGTGCCAGCCTCCCTGAGCGACAGGTCCTTAATGAGCAGTTCTTC. Its protein product is CASLPERQVLNEQFF. This chain uses TRBV18 with TRBJ2-1, with D possibly matching TRBD1 (6 bases). In germline, CDR1 is KGHSH, CDR2 LQKENI. The V and J ends lost 8 bases and 7 bases respectively, with 21 bases between them. This CDR3 has 15 residues.